This T cell receptor beta chain was sequenced in a study of blood T cell repertoires in COVID-19. Study at large: Specimens from acute and convalescent COVID-19 originated in the United States, Italy and Spain. The cDNA or gDNA used as material had been derived from T cells, B-cell-depleted T cells, or PBMCs.

As handled by the study authors: From reference gene primer amplification, estimates of nucleated cell counts were derived. Measured with immunoSEQ multiplex PCR; TCRdb has only the in-frame clones, and not every one. V, J and clone size derive from that table, while D and trimming were established from the DNA sequence. The sample lists roughly 200,000 clones, about 90% occurring once. The CDR3 sequence is 14 residues long. The ends lost 11 bases at V and 4 bases at J; junction bases unmatched: 7. The V gene's germline CDR1 is MNHEY and CDR2 SVGAGI. Sequencing was carried out using peripheral blood. The chain carries TRBV6-5 and TRBJ2-1; TRBD2 agrees at 11 bases. The clonotype was recovered from a man in his forties or fifties with acute or convalescent COVID-19. The CDR3 DNA reads as TGTGCCCCCCGGACTAGCGGGCGATACAATGAGCAGTTCTTC. It codes for CAPRTSGRYNEQFF.